Each of the 10 T cell receptor beta chains below was sequenced from the same sample in a study of blood T cell repertoires in COVID-19. This table comes from immunoSEQ multiplex PCR, and its TCRdb copy is limited to in-frame clones, with some not included. Counted here are roughly 290,000 clones, more than 65% occurring once; the ten biggest clones make up approximately 15%. The sequenced sample consisted of peripheral blood. The receptors shown here come from a person aged 70 to 85 with COVID-19, enrolled during active disease.

This chain joins TRBV9 and TRBJ2-3, with TRBD2 matching over 10 bases. V was clipped by 4 bases and J by 6 bases; unmatched bases: 14. The length of the CDR3 is 17 residues. Germline V gives CDR1 SGDLS, CDR2 YYNGEE. CDR3 nucleotide sequence: TGTGCCAGCAGCCCCTCAGCGGGGGGGTCGGGAGGCGATACGCAGTATTTT. This translates into CASSPSAGGSGGDTQYF.

The chain employs TRBV4-1 and TRBJ2-1; 11 nucleotides agree with TRBD2. The CDR3 length is 16 residues. With V trimmed by 1 base and J by 8 bases, 7 bases remained unmatched. Germline lookup yields CDR1 MGHRA and CDR2 YSYEKL. CDR3 in amino acids: CASSQVSLAGVDEQFF. The CDR3 DNA is TGCGCCAGCAGCCAAGTCTCACTAGCGGGGGTGGATGAGCAGTTCTTC.

Turning to this clone: Compared with germline, one end of the junction differs, possibly owing to a read error. The V and J genes are TRBV7-8 and TRBJ1-2; maybe TRBD1 (5 bases). This CDR3 region has 13 residues. Germline assignment: CDR1 SGHVS and CDR2 FQNEAQ. CDR3 amino acids: CASSSGLNRLWHF. The CDR3, as DNA: TGTGCCAGCAGCTCAGGATTAAACAGGCTATGGCACTTC.

This clone was observed a single time. The chain carries TRBV2 and TRBJ1-1, with D perhaps TRBD1 (5 bases). Trimming stripped 4 bases from V and 7 bases from J, with 16 bases between. The CDR3 spans 14 residues. Germline V gene data show CDR1 as SNHLY and CDR2 as FYNNEI. The CDR3 protein is CASSVGRAGGEAFF. The CDR3 DNA is TGTGCCAGCAGTGTTGGCAGGGCCGGGGGTGAAGCTTTCTTT.

The chain has TRBV7-6 and TRBJ2-1, with 9 bases that match TRBD2. Germline CDR1 is SGHVS and CDR2 is FNYEAQ. The CDR3 is 16 residues long. The junction had 8 bases not matched to a gene; V was cut back by 3 bases and J by 5 bases. CDR3 in amino acids: CASSFLLAGPDNEQFF. The CDR3 DNA reads TGTGCCAGCAGCTTTCTCCTAGCGGGGCCCGACAATGAGCAGTTCTTC.

This sequence joins TRBV29-1 and TRBJ1-1, with 7 nucleotides matching TRBD1. Unmatched junction bases numbered 7, after V lost 6 bases and J lost 0 bases. Germline V CDR1 and CDR2: SQVTM, ANQGSEA. This CDR3 spans 14 amino acids. The CDR3 nucleotides are TGCAGCGTCGAAAGGGGGCCGGTGAACACTGAAGCTTTCTTT. Encoded protein: CSVERGPVNTEAFF.

This chain joins TRBV23-1 and TRBJ2-4; no definite D call. TRBV23-1 is an ORF for which the function is uncertain. This CDR3 has 15 amino acids. V was trimmed by 4 bases and J by 0 bases, leaving 10 bases between them. Here the CDR3 DNA reads TGCGCCAGCAGTCTTCAGATCCTAGCCAAAAACATTCAGTACTTC. This encodes CASSLQILAKNIQYF.

The V and J genes are TRBV7-3 and TRBJ2-3, with 9 bases lining up with TRBD1. Germline lookup yields CDR1 SGHTA and CDR2 FQGTGA. CDR3 size: 14 residues. V shed 5 bases and J 4 bases; nucleotides not matched to a gene: 4. The CDR3 DNA reads as TGTGCCAGCAGCGACAGGGGGAGGTCAGATACGCAGTATTTT. Amino acids: CASSDRGRSDTQYF.

V and J are TRBV12-3 or TRBV12-4 and TRBJ2-5; no definite D call. The V end was cut by 8 bases, the J end by 6 bases, with 10 bases between. CDR3 size: 11 residues. The CDR3 coding sequence is TGTGCCAGCGGCCTCCGTCAGACCCAGTACTTC. It specifies CASGLRQTQYF.

Only a few counts were recorded for this clone. The chain links TRBV6-5 to TRBJ2-3; 9 bases align to TRBD1. Germline values: CDR1 MNHEY, CDR2 SVGAGI. The CDR3 loop spans 15 amino acids. V shed 7 bases and J 2 bases; nucleotides not matched to a gene: 7. In nucleotides, the CDR3 is TGTGCCAGCACCCAGGACAGGGGACCCACAGATACGCAGTATTTT. Translating gives CASTQDRGPTDTQYF.